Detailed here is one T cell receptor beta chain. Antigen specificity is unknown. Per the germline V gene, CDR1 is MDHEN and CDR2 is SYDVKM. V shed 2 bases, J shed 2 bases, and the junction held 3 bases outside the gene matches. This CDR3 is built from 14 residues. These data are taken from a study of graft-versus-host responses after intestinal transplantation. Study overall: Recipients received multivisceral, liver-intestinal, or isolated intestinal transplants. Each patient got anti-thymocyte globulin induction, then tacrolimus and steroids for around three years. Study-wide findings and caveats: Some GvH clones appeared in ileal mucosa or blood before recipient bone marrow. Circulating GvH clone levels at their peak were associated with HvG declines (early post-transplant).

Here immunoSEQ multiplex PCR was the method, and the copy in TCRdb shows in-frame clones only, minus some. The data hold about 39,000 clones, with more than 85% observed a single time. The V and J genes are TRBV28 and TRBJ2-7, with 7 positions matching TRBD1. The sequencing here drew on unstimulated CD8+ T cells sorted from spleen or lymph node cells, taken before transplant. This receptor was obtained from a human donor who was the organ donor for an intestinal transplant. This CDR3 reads CASSLGQATYEQYF. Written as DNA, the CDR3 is TGTGCCAGCAGTTTAGGACAGGCAACCTACGAGCAGTACTTC.